This T cell receptor (beta chain) comes out of a study of blood T cell repertoires in COVID-19 (dated by TCRdb to 2018 to 2021). For the wider study: Collaborator samples came from the United States, Italy and Spain and covered acute and convalescent phases of COVID-19. The material from the prospective study consisted of cDNA or gDNA derived from T cells, B-cell-depleted T cells, or PBMCs. The dataset comprised deeply sampled blood TCRbeta repertoires from subjects exposed to, actively infected with, or recovered from COVID-19. The repertoires were released in a freely available public database intended as a resource for research on the immune response to SARS-CoV-2. The samples were drawn from the first 160 participants of the ongoing ImmuneRACE study and from roughly 1,300 subjects provided by 6 global collaborators. A de-identified subject ID, COVID-19 status, age in years and sex were almost always included in the sample metadata. HLA class I and class II types, where available, came from metadata supplied by the sample provider rather than from assay-based typing.

TCRbeta CDR3 regions were amplified from genomic DNA by means of the immunoSEQ Assay, a bias-controlled multiplex PCR. As for the original processing: Within the assay, amplification of reference gene primers was used to estimate how many nucleated cells each sample contained. To quantify the absolute abundance of each unique TCRbeta CDR3 rearrangement, sequence reads were collapsed and filtered. For each sample, productive Simpson clonality was calculated as the square root of Simpson's diversity index over productive rearrangements. The source is immuneACCESS, and TCRdb retained only in-frame sequences with V and J called. Part of the clones is not carried over; for the studies checked, unresolved V genes explain less than half of this, and the remainder is unexplained. D and trimming were read from the DNA, whereas the V and J calls and clone size are those reported in that table. Recorded for this sample are under 130,000 clones; 70% to 85% of them occurred a single time. The ten largest clones capture roughly 19% of the sample.

Whole blood was collected in K2EDTA tubes by collaborating institutions according to the institutions' own protocols. For TCRbeta analysis, collaborator samples were shipped as frozen whole blood, as isolated PBMCs, or as DNA extracted from either sample type. A note on this clone: It has no known antigen specificity. No base-level quality is on record; no much larger clone is a single base apart.

Broad study findings and their caveats: How much clinical and demographic metadata was included differed by source and by participant, and the metadata was provided uncurated.

The CDR3 goes from the cysteine to the phenylalanine over 15 residues. Only the CDR3 portion is preserved as DNA: 45 bases, with reading frame beginning at the first base. As encoded in the germline V gene, CDR1 is MGHRA while CDR2 is YSYEKL. V is cut back by 1 base and J by 6 bases, with 5 bases in the junction unmatched. The specimen was peripheral blood. The rearrangement joined TRBV4-1 to TRBJ2-3; TRBD2 matches 9 bases in the middle. The TCR was taken from an older man with active or convalescent COVID-19. The DNA reads as follows: TGCGCCAGCAGCCAAGGAGCGGGAGGCCGGGATACGCAGTATTTT. The resulting protein is CASSQGAGGRDTQYF.